The T cell receptor beta chain described here comes from a study of CD8 T cells in Susac syndrome. Sequencing targeted TCR beta in blood CD8+ and CD4+ T cells. Negative isolation yielded the CD8+ and CD4+ T cells, while FACS enriched the TEMRA cells. With random hexamers, reverse transcription was performed on 0.5 to 1 ug of RNA. TCR beta CDR3 was amplified by immunoSEQ multiplex PCR. This amplification extended across 54 Vbeta and 13 Jbeta segments. A single record per CDR3 protein comes from TCRdb applying MiXCR to the immunoSEQ multiplex PCR reads. Of approximately 150,000 distinct CDR3 sequences listed, around 80% are singletons. This CDR3 spans 13 amino acids. Germline CDR1 and CDR2: SGHRS and YFSETQ. Trimming shortened V by 3 bases and J by 7 bases, and 11 bases separated the two germline ends.

The source is a human donor with multiple sclerosis. The chain links TRBV5-1 to TRBJ2-1, with D unresolved. Sequenced: CD8+ T cells from PBMCs. CDR3 DNA: TGCGCCAGCAGCTACGCAGCGCGGAATGAGCAGTTCTTC. Translation: CASSYAARNEQFF.